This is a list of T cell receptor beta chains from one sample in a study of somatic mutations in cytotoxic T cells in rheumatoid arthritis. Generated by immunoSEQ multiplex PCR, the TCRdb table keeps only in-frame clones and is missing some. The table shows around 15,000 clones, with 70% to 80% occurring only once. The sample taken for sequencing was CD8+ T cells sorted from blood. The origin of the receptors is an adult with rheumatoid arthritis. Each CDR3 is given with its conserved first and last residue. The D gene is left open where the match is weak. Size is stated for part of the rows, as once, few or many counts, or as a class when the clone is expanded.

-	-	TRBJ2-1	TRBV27	CASSTPFGGRGNEQFF	TGTGCCAGCAGTACCCCTTTCGGGGGGCGGGGTAATGAGCAGTTCTTC
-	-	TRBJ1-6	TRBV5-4	CASSPATSYNSPLHF	TGTGCCAGCAGCCCCGCGACCTCCTATAATTCACCCCTCCACTTT
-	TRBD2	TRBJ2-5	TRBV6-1	CASGGAWTSRETQYF	TGTGCCAGCGGGGGAGCCTGGACTAGCAGAGAGACCCAGTACTTC
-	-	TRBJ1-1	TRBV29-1	CSVGGRSEAFF	TGCAGCGTGGGGGGCAGATCTGAAGCTTTCTTT
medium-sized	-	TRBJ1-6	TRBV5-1	CASSLGRPAYNSPLHF	TGCGCCAGCAGCTTGGGAAGGCCGGCCTATAATTCACCCCTCCACTTT
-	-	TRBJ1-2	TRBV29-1	CSVEDETYGYTF	TGCAGCGTTGAAGATGAGACCTATGGCTACACCTTC
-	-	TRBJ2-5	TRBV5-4	CASSLATASGTQYF	TGTGCCAGCAGCTTGGCGACCGCTAGTGGGACCCAGTACTTC
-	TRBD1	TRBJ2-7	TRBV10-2	CATSGGRAYEQYF	TGCGCCACCTCAGGGGGCAGAGCCTACGAGCAGTACTTC
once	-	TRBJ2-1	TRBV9	CASSAQTGRNEQFF	TGTGCCAGCAGCGCCCAGACAGGGAGGAATGAGCAGTTCTTC
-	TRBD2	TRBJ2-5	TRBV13	CASRRTSGGAWETQYF	TGTGCCAGCAGACGAACTAGCGGGGGGGCCTGGGAGACCCAGTACTTC
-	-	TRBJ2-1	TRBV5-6	CASSSTSYNEQFF	TGTGCCAGCAGCTCGACTAGTTACAATGAGCAGTTCTTC
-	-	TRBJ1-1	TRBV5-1	CASSFSNGQPNTEAFF	TGCGCCAGCAGTTTCTCAAACGGACAGCCGAACACTGAAGCTTTCTTT
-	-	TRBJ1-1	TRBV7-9	CASSKNTEAFF	TGTGCCAGCAGCAAGAACACTGAAGCTTTCTTT
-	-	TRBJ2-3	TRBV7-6	CASSLAGGRTDTQYF	TGTGCCAGCAGCTTAGCGGGGGGCCGCACAGATACGCAGTATTTT
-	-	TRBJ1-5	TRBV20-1	CSASQPQHF	TGCAGTGCTAGTCAGCCCCAGCATTTT
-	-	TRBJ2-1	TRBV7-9	CASSFTNRDSTKNEQFF	TGTGCCAGCAGCTTCACCAACCGGGACTCCACTAAAAATGAGCAGTTCTTC
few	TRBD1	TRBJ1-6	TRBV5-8	CASSWDRGTLNSPLHF	TGTGCCAGCAGCTGGGACAGGGGGACGCTTAATTCACCCCTCCACTTT
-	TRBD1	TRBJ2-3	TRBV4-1	CASSQDRTGMGTDTQYF	TGCGCCAGCAGCCAAGATCGGACAGGGATGGGGACAGATACGCAGTATTTT
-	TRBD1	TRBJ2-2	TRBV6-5	CASSYRQGRGTGELFF	TGTGCCAGCAGTTACCGACAGGGAAGAGGCACCGGGGAGCTGTTTTTT
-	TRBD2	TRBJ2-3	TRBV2	CASPGLSGGTDTQYF	TGTGCCAGCCCCGGGCTTAGCGGGGGCACAGATACGCAGTATTTT
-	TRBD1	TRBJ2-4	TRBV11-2	CASSLGTGGTDIQYF	TGTGCCAGCAGCTTAGGAACAGGGGGCACGGACATTCAGTACTTC
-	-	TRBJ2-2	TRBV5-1	CASSPNSQNTGELFF	TGCGCCAGCAGCCCCAACAGTCAGAACACCGGGGAGCTGTTTTTT
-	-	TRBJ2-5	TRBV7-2	CASSPGYRWQETQYF	TGTGCCAGCAGCCCAGGGTACAGGTGGCAAGAGACCCAGTACTTC
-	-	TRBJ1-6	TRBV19	CASSPTGRDSPLHF	TGTGCCAGTAGTCCCACAGGGAGGGATTCACCCCTCCACTTT
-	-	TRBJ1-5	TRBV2	CASNPRGGRNQPQHF	TGTGCCAGCAACCCGAGGGGGGGTCGCAATCAGCCCCAGCATTTT
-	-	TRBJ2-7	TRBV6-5	CASRGTTNEQYF	TGTGCCAGCAGAGGGACAACAAACGAGCAGTACTTC
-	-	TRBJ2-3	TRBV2	CASGHGAGINTDTQYF	TGTGCCAGCGGCCATGGGGCGGGGATAAACACAGATACGCAGTATTTT
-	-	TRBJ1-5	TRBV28	CASSFPGATGPQHF	TGTGCCAGCAGTTTCCCCGGCGCCACCGGTCCCCAGCATTTT
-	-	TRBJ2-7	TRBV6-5	CASSYGQGGYYEQYF	TGTGCCAGCAGTTACGGGCAGGGTGGATACTACGAGCAGTACTTC
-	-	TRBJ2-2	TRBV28	CASTRLQNTGELFF	TGTGCCAGCACCCGACTACAGAACACCGGGGAGCTGTTTTTT
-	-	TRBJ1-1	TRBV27	CASSLGQTNTEAFF	TGTGCCAGCAGTCTCGGACAGACCAACACTGAAGCTTTCTTT
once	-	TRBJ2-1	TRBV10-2	CASLQTIHEQFF	TGCGCCAGCCTTCAGACTATCCATGAGCAGTTCTTC
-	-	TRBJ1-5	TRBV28	CASSRRDGPNQPQHF	TGTGCCAGCAGCCGACGGGACGGCCCTAATCAGCCCCAGCATTTT
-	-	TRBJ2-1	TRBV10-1	CASSELVLGEQFF	TGCGCCAGCAGTGAGTTGGTCCTAGGAGAGCAGTTCTTC
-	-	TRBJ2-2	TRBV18	CASSPGDTGELFF	TGTGCCAGCTCTCCTGGTGACACCGGGGAGCTGTTTTTT
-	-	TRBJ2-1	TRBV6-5	CASSHLGPNNEQFF	TGTGCCAGCAGTCACCTGGGACCGAACAATGAGCAGTTCTTC
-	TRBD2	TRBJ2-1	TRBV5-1	CASSWGTTPYDEQFF	TGCGCCAGCAGCTGGGGGACTACTCCTTACGATGAGCAGTTCTTC
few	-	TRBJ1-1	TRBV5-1	CASSYYRGRGMNTEAFF	TGCGCCAGCAGCTACTACCGGGGCCGGGGGATGAACACTGAAGCTTTCTTT
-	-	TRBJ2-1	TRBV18	CASSPEDGSSYNEQFF	TGTGCCAGCTCACCAGAGGACGGAAGCTCCTACAATGAGCAGTTCTTC
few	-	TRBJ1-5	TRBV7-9	CASSLGGGNQPQHF	TGTGCCAGCAGCCTCGGGGGTGGCAATCAGCCCCAGCATTTT
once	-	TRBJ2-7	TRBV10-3	CAISESGPRATYEQYF	TGTGCCATCAGTGAGTCAGGTCCCAGGGCCACCTACGAGCAGTACTTC
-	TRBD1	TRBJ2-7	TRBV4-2	CASSQDRFSDEQYF	TGTGCCAGCAGCCAGGACAGGTTCAGCGACGAGCAGTACTTC
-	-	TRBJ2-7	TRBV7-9	CASSLGGVTGHQYEQYF	TGTGCCAGCAGCTTAGGGGGGGTGACGGGACACCAGTACGAGCAGTACTTC
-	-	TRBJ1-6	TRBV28	CASSLTSRGNYNSPLHF	TGTGCCAGCAGTTTAACGTCGAGGGGCAACTATAATTCACCCCTCCACTTT
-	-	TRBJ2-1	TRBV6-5	CASSAGLLGEQFF	TGTGCCAGCAGTGCTGGACTGTTGGGTGAGCAGTTCTTC
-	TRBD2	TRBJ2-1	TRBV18	CASSPVPGTSGNNEQFF	TGTGCCAGCTCACCGGTACCCGGGACTAGCGGCAACAATGAGCAGTTCTTC
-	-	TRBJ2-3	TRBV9	CASSPRDRDLVDTQYF	TGTGCCAGCAGCCCGAGGGATCGAGACCTAGTAGATACGCAGTATTTT
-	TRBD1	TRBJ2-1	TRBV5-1	CASSPDRGLYNEQFF	TGCGCCAGCAGCCCGGACAGGGGGTTGTACAATGAGCAGTTCTTC
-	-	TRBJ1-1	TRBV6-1	CASSDGPSYTEAFF	TGTGCCAGCAGTGATGGACCATCTTACACTGAAGCTTTCTTT
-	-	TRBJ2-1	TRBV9	CASSVDYNEQFF	TGTGCCAGCAGCGTAGACTACAATGAGCAGTTCTTC
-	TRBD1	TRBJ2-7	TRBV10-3	CAMQTGNSYEQYF	TGTGCCATGCAGACAGGGAATTCCTACGAGCAGTACTTC
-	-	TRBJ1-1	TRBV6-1	CASSVRTGPEAFF	TGTGCCAGCAGTGTCCGTACAGGACCTGAAGCTTTCTTT
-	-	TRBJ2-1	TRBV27	CASTATLLDEQFF	TGTGCCAGCACAGCGACACTGTTGGATGAGCAGTTCTTC
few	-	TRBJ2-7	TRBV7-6	CASSSAGTASGEQYF	TGTGCCAGCAGCTCTGCTGGGACGGCCTCGGGCGAGCAGTACTTC
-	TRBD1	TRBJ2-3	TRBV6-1	CASSEQGARSDTQYF	TGTGCCAGCAGTGAGCAGGGGGCGCGGTCAGATACGCAGTATTTT